The 6 T cell receptor beta chains below all came from one sample that was sequenced in a study of OX40 agonist ivuxolimab in advanced cancers. Clones were read by immunoSEQ multiplex PCR, and TCRdb kept only the in-frame ones, dropping some. The sample holds 50,000 to 75,000 clones; more than 75% are singletons and the top ten take 0.35% to 0.45%. This sample comprised CD4+ or CD8+ T cells sorted from blood, obtained in a trial of the OX40 agonist ivuxolimab. Receptors were obtained from an adult with an advanced solid tumor such as melanoma, head and neck, liver or kidney cancer.

The J gene is TRBJ1-6, the V gene TRBV13, with D unresolved. This CDR3 comprises 14 residues. Germline CDR1 and CDR2: PRHDT and FYEKMQ (reference sequence). V shed 1 base and J shed 10 bases, with 11 bases lying between them. CDR3 in amino acids: CASSLEEGRSPLHF. In DNA, the CDR3 is TGTGCCAGCAGCTTAGAAGAGGGCAGGTCACCCCTCCACTTT.

V is TRBV7-8 and J is TRBJ1-1, with TRBD1 identical over 8 bases. The V gene's germline CDR1 is SGHVS and CDR2 FQNEAQ. The V segment lost 4 bases and the J segment 1 base; nucleotides outside the gene matches: 2. CDR3 length equals 14 residues. The CDR3 loop reads CASSSRGQNTEAFF. In nucleotides, the CDR3 is TGTGCCAGCAGCTCCAGGGGGCAGAACACTGAAGCTTTCTTT.

The V and J genes are TRBV19 and TRBJ2-1; no clear D gene. Trimming stripped 3 bases from V and 9 bases from J, with 9 bases between. There are 12 residues in the CDR3. Germline CDR1 is LNHDA and CDR2 is SQIVND (reference sequence). As DNA, the CDR3 is TGTGCCAGTAGTATTCTAATGGGTGAGCAGTTCTTC. This codes for CASSILMGEQFF.

V and J are TRBV11-2 and TRBJ2-6; the D call may be TRBD1 or TRBD2 (5 bases each). This CDR3 spans 16 amino acids. Germline V gene data show CDR1 as SGHAT and CDR2 as FQNNGV. The V and J ends lost 5 bases and 6 bases respectively, with 17 bases between them. The CDR3 DNA sequence: TGTGCCAGCAGCGCCAGGTTGGGGCTAGCGGCCAACGTCCTGACTTTC. Encoded protein: CASSARLGLAANVLTF.

The CDR3 sequence: CASSLQEGTQYF. CDR3 nucleotides: TGTGCCAGCAGCTTGCAGGAGGGGACCCAGTACTTC. The genes are TRBV5-4 and TRBJ2-5; D may be TRBD2 (6 bases). The CDR3 loop spans 12 amino acids. Germline CDR1 and CDR2: SGHNT and YYREEE (reference sequence). V lost 1 base, J lost 7 bases, and 8 bases lay in between.

V gene TRBV30 combines with J gene TRBJ1-2; tentative D call: TRBD1 (6 bases). CDR1 and CDR2 from the germline V gene are GTSNPN and SVGIG (reference sequence). The V and J ends lost 2 bases and 3 bases respectively, with 19 bases between them. The CDR3 length is 16 residues. DNA for the CDR3: TGTGCCTGGAGTCCGGGTAAAAGGGGGATAGACTATGGCTACACCTTC. Encoded protein: CAWSPGKRGIDYGYTF.